This T cell receptor beta chain was retrieved from a study of blood T cell repertoires in COVID-19. On the study more broadly: In each case, the material was cDNA or gDNA derived from T cells, B-cell-depleted T cells, or PBMCs.

This clone showed up just a few times. Original processing notes: The assay estimated nucleated cells by amplifying reference gene primers. The assay was immunoSEQ multiplex PCR, and TCRdb's table has in-frame clones only and misses some. Clone size and V and J calls were adopted from that table, with D and trimming inferred from the DNA. The repertoire holds roughly 90,000 clones, with 65% to 85% as singletons. CDR1 is SGHTS and CDR2 is YDEGEE in the germline V gene. V shed 2 bases, J shed 5 bases, and the junction held 8 bases outside the gene matches. CDR3 length equals 17 residues. This TCR was recovered from a woman of 80 years or more with active or convalescent COVID-19. Input material: peripheral blood. The chain has TRBV5-8 and TRBJ1-5, with TRBD1 matching over 12 bases. The CDR3 loop is CASSFEFGTGGDQPQHF. The DNA for the CDR3 is TGTGCCAGCAGCTTTGAGTTCGGGACAGGGGGCGATCAGCCCCAGCATTTT.